This TCR beta chain was found in a study of immune heterogeneity within non-small cell lung tumors. Germline CDR1 and CDR2: SGDLS and YYNGEE. V lost 2 bases and J lost 3, with 8 bases in between. The CDR3 extends over 14 amino acids. This clonotype showed up many times. It was with 32 V and 13 J primers that multiplex PCR amplified TCR beta CDR3. TCRdb re-called the multiplex PCR reads with MiXCR, one entry per CDR3 protein. The sample consists of 12,000 to 15,000 distinct CDR3 sequences, 30% of them appearing once. Bulk tumor gDNA, around 630 ng per sample, served as the TCR template. Biopsies that were spaced far apart were taken, several per primary tumor, during surgery. Patients underwent curative surgery for untreated, newly diagnosed non-small cell lung cancer.

The chain carries TRBV9 and TRBJ1-4; D might be TRBD1 (5 bases). This sequence was found in a woman aged 45-65 years with non-small cell lung cancer. Sequencing was performed on lung tumor tissue. The CDR3 DNA follows: TGTGCCAGCAGCGTCTCAGGGTCTAATGAAAAACTGTTTTTT. Translating it yields CASSVSGSNEKLFF.